These 25 T cell receptor beta chains were all obtained from the same sample, sequenced in a study of shared clonotypes between healthy human individuals. The repertoire was sequenced with immunoSEQ multiplex PCR; TCRdb's copy has only in-frame clones and lacks some. Altogether about 1 million clones are present, roughly 80% being singletons, with the ten largest covering about 1.5%. The specimen was memory CD4+ T cells sorted from blood. Subset reported: CD45RA-negative fraction. These TCRs come from a man in his late teens or twenties in good health.

The chain uses TRBV7-2 and TRBJ2-7, with 7 bases that match TRBD2. Looked up from germline, CDR1 is SGHTA and CDR2 is FQGNSA. The ends lost 1 base at V and 3 bases at J; junction bases unmatched: 15. The CDR3 consists of 18 residues. The CDR3 here is CASSLDLGYSAGDYEQYF. The CDR3 DNA is TGTGCCAGCAGCTTAGACCTAGGCTATAGTGCGGGGGACTACGAGCAGTACTTC.

The chain carries TRBV2 and TRBJ1-6, with D possibly being TRBD1 (5 bases). The CDR3 sequence is 13 residues long. V lost 9 bases, J lost 9 bases, and 15 bases lay in between. Germline assignment: CDR1 SNHLY and CDR2 FYNNEI. The CDR3 is CASRLGVISPLHF. The DNA for the CDR3 is TGTGCCAGTCGCCTGGGGGTGATTTCACCCCTCCACTTT.

The genes are TRBV15 and TRBJ2-4; tentative D call: TRBD2 (6 bases). The V end was cut by 0 bases, the J end by 9 bases, with 12 bases between. CDR1 LNHNV and CDR2 YYDKDF come from the germline V gene (reference sequence). The CDR3 extends over 14 amino acids. The CDR3 loop reads CATSRDGGAIIQYF. CDR3 DNA sequence: TGTGCCACCAGCAGAGATGGAGGGGCCATCATTCAGTACTTC. Full variable domain (missing parts from reference TRBV15 and TRBJ2-4): DAMVIQNPRYQVTQFGKPVTLSCSQTLNHNVMYWYQQKSSQAPKLLFHYYDKDFNNEADTPDNFQSRRPNTSFCFLDIRSPGLGDTAMYLCATSRDGGAIIQYFGAGTRLSVL.

A note on this clone: One junction end disagrees with the germline gene, perhaps due to a read error. The CDR3 DNA is TGCGACGATGTAAGGCCAACCAAAAACATTCAGTACTTC. It is translated as CDDVRPTKNIQYF. The V and J genes are TRBV19 and TRBJ2-4; D gene unclear. This CDR3 is 13 amino acids long. CDR1 LNHDA and CDR2 SQIVND come from the germline V gene (reference sequence).

V is TRBV11-2 and J is TRBJ2-2; 11 bases line up with TRBD1. This CDR3 has 16 amino acids. Trimming removed 5 bases from V and 7 bases from J; junction bases left unmatched: 9. Looked up from germline, CDR1 is SGHAT and CDR2 is FQNNGV. The chain's CDR3 is CASSLRTGGTGGELFF. The CDR3 nucleotides are TGTGCCAGCAGCCTAAGGACAGGGGGCACGGGCGGGGAGCTGTTTTTT.

The chain couples TRBV7-9 to TRBJ1-6; weak D call: TRBD1 (6 bases). Trimming stripped 7 bases from V and 5 bases from J, with 24 bases between. Germline loops: CDR1 SEHNR, CDR2 FQNEAQ (reference sequence). The CDR3 consists of 18 residues. CDR3 nucleotide sequence: TGTGCCAGCAAAGAGGGCCAGGGGATAAGCTGGGATAATTCACCCCTCCACTTT. The encoded protein is CASKEGQGISWDNSPLHF.

This clone occurred a few times. The chain's CDR3 is CASRTPGLGSGYTF. DNA for the CDR3: TGTGCCAGCAGAACACCGGGACTGGGGTCGGGCTACACCTTC. The chain couples TRBV6-5 to TRBJ1-2; possible D gene TRBD1, 5 bases. The CDR3 sequence is 14 residues long. Trimming shortened V by 6 bases and J by 8 bases, and 19 bases separated the two germline ends. CDR1 is MNHEY, CDR2 SVGAGI, per germline.

In this sample, this clone turned up once. The sample holds other DNA sequences that translate to the same CDR3. The chain uses TRBV14 and TRBJ2-5, with no clear D. Looked up from germline, CDR1 is SGHDN and CDR2 is FVKESK. CDR3 length equals 13 residues. Deletions cut 1 base from V and 5 bases from J, with 8 bases between. The CDR3: CASSQGARETQYF. Written as DNA, the CDR3 is TGTGCCAGCAGCCAAGGAGCGAGGGAGACCCAGTACTTC.

The chain combines TRBV30 with TRBJ1-1; 7 bases match TRBD1. The CDR3 loop spans 16 amino acids. V trimming: 6 bases; J trimming: 4 bases; junction bases outside the gene matches: 17. Germline CDR1 reads GTSNPN; CDR2 reads SVGIG (reference sequence). The CDR3 spells CACRFTYRGEGTEAFF. The DNA for the CDR3 is TGTGCCTGCCGATTCACTTACAGGGGAGAGGGCACTGAAGCTTTCTTT. Combining the CDR3 with reference TRBV30 and TRBJ1-1 gives the whole variable domain SQTIHQWPATLVQPVGSPLSLECTVEGTSNPNLYWYRQAAGRGLQLLFYSVGIGQISSEVPQNLSASRPQDRQFILSSKKLLLSDSGFYLCACRFTYRGEGTEAFFGQGTRLTVV.

This sequence joins TRBV18 and TRBJ2-7; D is unclear. V lost 0 bases to trimming and J lost 4 bases, with 13 bases between them. CDR1 and CDR2 from the germline V gene are KGHSH and LQKENI. This CDR3 region has 15 residues. CDR3 DNA: TGTGCCAGCTCACCACCGGGGTTGGGCGAATACGAGCAGTACTTC. Amino acid sequence: CASSPPGLGEYEQYF.

The V and J genes are TRBV19 and TRBJ1-6, with 11 bases identical to TRBD1. This CDR3 region has 17 residues. The V and J ends lost 5 bases and 5 bases, in that order; junction bases with no gene match: 8. Germline V gene lookup returns CDR1 LNHDA and CDR2 SQIVND (reference sequence). The DNA of the CDR3 is TGTGCCAGTAGTTCCAACGGACAGGGGGCGGATAATTCACCCCTCCACTTT. The encoded protein is CASSSNGQGADNSPLHF.

The chain recombines TRBV18 with TRBJ2-4; perhaps TRBD1 as D (6 bases). The V end was cut by 4 bases, the J end by 6 bases, with 16 bases between. Germline V CDR1 and CDR2: KGHSH, LQKENI. The CDR3 is made up of 15 amino acids. In DNA, the CDR3 is TGTGCCAGCTCACGGGGACCAGGGGATCTAAACATTCAGTACTTC. As protein: CASSRGPGDLNIQYF. The full variable domain, rest sourced from reference TRBV18 and TRBJ2-4, is NAGVMQNPRHLVRRRGQEARLRCSPMKGHSHVYWYRQLPEEGLKFMVYLQKENIIDESGMPKERFSAEFPKEGPSILRIQQVVRGDSAAYFCASSRGPGDLNIQYFGAGTRLSVL.

V usage is TRBV28 and J usage is TRBJ2-7, with a possible D match to TRBD2 (5 bases). V lost 6 bases, J lost 1 base, and 22 bases lay in between. The CDR3 is 17 amino acids. CDR1 is MDHEN and CDR2 is SYDVKM in the germline V gene. CDR3 region: CASSPSWPSPNSYEQYF. In nucleotides, the CDR3 is TGTGCCAGCAGCCCCTCCTGGCCTAGCCCGAATTCCTACGAGCAGTACTTC. Combining the CDR3 with reference TRBV28 and TRBJ2-7 gives the whole variable domain DVKVTQSSRYLVKRTGEKVFLECVQDMDHENMFWYRQDPGLGLRLIYFSYDVKMKEKGDIPEGYSVSREKKERFSLILESASTNQTSMYLCASSPSWPSPNSYEQYFGPGTRLTVT.

This rearrangement joins TRBV4-1 to TRBJ1-2, with 7 bases fitting TRBD1. CDR3 size: 14 residues. Germline lookup yields CDR1 MGHRA and CDR2 YSYEKL. V lost 7 bases, J lost 4 bases, and 9 bases stayed unmatched. The CDR3 DNA reads TGCGCCAGCAAGGAACAGGGGATGTCCTATGGCTACACCTTC. Protein product: CASKEQGMSYGYTF.

The count of this clone is one. The chain employs TRBV5-1 and TRBJ1-4, with D unclear. Trimming pared 1 base from V and 5 bases from J, leaving 12 bases between. The germline CDR1 and CDR2 sequences are SGHRS and YFSETQ. This CDR3 is built from 15 residues. CDR3 DNA: TGCGCCAGCAGCTTGTGGGCAGGCCGCAATGAAAAACTGTTTTTT. Its translation: CASSLWAGRNEKLFF.

CDR3 bases: TGCGCCAGCAGCCAACCCGGGACAGTCGTTGCTGGGGCCAACGTCCTGACTTTC. Translation gives CASSQPGTVVAGANVLTF. The chain carries TRBV4-1 and TRBJ2-6; 7 positions agree with TRBD1. Germline CDR1 and CDR2: MGHRA and YSYEKL. This CDR3 contains 18 residues. Trimming at V came to 2 bases and at J to 2 bases, leaving 9 bases not matched to a gene.

This clone was found a few times. The V and J genes are TRBV18 and TRBJ2-7; no reliable D call. The CDR3 has 15 amino acids. Germline CDR1 is KGHSH and CDR2 is LQKENI. The V and J ends lost 2 bases and 2 bases respectively, with 13 bases between them. Written as DNA, the CDR3 is TGTGCCAGCTCACCATCCCACAGCCGGCCCTACGAGCAGTACTTC. Translation: CASSPSHSRPYEQYF.

V is TRBV6-1 and J is TRBJ1-3, with D possibly being TRBD1 (5 bases). Germline V lookup: CDR1 MNHNS, CDR2 SASEGT. Trimming took off 0 bases at V and 2 bases at J, with 8 bases between the two ends. The CDR3 is made up of 15 amino acids. CDR3 DNA: TGTGCCAGCAGTGAAGCAGGAGGGGCTGGAAACACCATATATTTT. Encoded protein: CASSEAGGAGNTIYF.

This clone is a singleton in its sample. The chain uses TRBV2 and TRBJ2-5; 8 nucleotides line up with TRBD1. V shed 4 bases and J 4 bases; nucleotides not matched to a gene: 5. The V gene's germline CDR1 is SNHLY and CDR2 FYNNEI. The CDR3 has 14 amino acids. CDR3 coding DNA: TGTGCCAGCAGTGCTGAACAGGGGGTAGAGACCCAGTACTTC. As protein: CASSAEQGVETQYF.

The rearrangement links TRBV10-3 to TRBJ1-6; D is uncertain. Germline V gives CDR1 ENHRY, CDR2 SYGVKD. CDR3 size: 18 residues. V was clipped by 0 bases and J by 16 bases, with 28 bases between them. The CDR3 DNA sequence: TGTGCCATCAGTGAGTCGAATCCGGGTTTACGGGGTAATTGGGATCTCCACTTT. The encoded protein is CAISESNPGLRGNWDLHF.

The chain uses TRBV27 and TRBJ1-5; a weak D match, TRBD1 (6 bases). Per the germline V gene, CDR1 is MNHEY and CDR2 is SMNVEV (reference sequence). This CDR3 has 15 residues. Between the trimmed V and J ends, which lost 6 bases and 2 bases, there was a span of 14 bases. DNA of the CDR3: TGTGCCAGCAGCGTTACAGGGAACGGCAATCAGCCCCAGCATTTT. Its protein product is CASSVTGNGNQPQHF.

V gene TRBV4-1 combines with J gene TRBJ2-5, with 13 bases aligning to TRBD2. Germline V CDR1 and CDR2: MGHRA, YSYEKL. The V and J ends lost 1 base and 3 bases, in that order; junction bases with no gene match: 2. The CDR3 length is 16 residues. CDR3 coding DNA: TGCGCCAGCAGCCAAGTGGGACTAGCGGGAAAAGAGACCCAGTACTTC. This codes for CASSQVGLAGKETQYF.

This clone was recorded once. The chain joins TRBV6-1 to TRBJ1-1; a possible D gene is TRBD1 (6 bases). CDR1 is MNHNS and CDR2 is SASEGT in the germline V gene. V lost 4 bases, J lost 3 bases, and 12 bases lay in between. The CDR3 consists of 14 residues. CDR3 sequence (DNA): TGTGCCAGCAGTGTACAGGGAAAGGACACTGAAGCTTTCTTT. This gives the protein CASSVQGKDTEAFF.

The gene calls are TRBV11-2 and TRBJ1-6, with TRBD1 matching over 8 bases. Trimming cost V 5 bases and J 4 bases; bases outside gene matches: 7. The germline gives CDR1 SGHAT, CDR2 FQNNGV. This CDR3 region has 16 residues. The CDR3 loop reads CASSPSGTGYNSPLHF. CDR3 sequence (DNA): TGTGCCAGCAGCCCCTCCGGGACAGGTTATAATTCACCCCTCCACTTT. Complete variable domain (other parts from reference TRBV11-2 and TRBJ1-6): EAGVAQSPRYKIIEKRQSVAFWCNPISGHATLYWYQQILGQGPKLLIQFQNNGVVDDSQLPKDRFSAERLKGVDSTLKIQPAKLEDSAVYLCASSPSGTGYNSPLHFGNGTRLTVT.

The CDR3 DNA follows: TGTGCCAGCATGGGGCTAGCGAACACCGGGGAGCTGTTTTTT. Protein product: CASMGLANTGELFF. The gene calls are TRBV6-1 and TRBJ2-2, with D maybe TRBD1 (5 bases). In germline, CDR1 is MNHNS, CDR2 SASEGT. Between the trimmed V and J ends, which lost 7 bases and 0 bases, there was a span of 9 bases. This CDR3 is 14 amino acids long.